The 9 T cell receptor beta chains reported below all come from one sample, sequenced in a study of T-cell memory formation after mild COVID-19. TCRdb re-called the 5' RACE reads through MiXCR, storing one row per CDR3 protein. The sample yields around 300,000 distinct CDR3 sequences, roughly an eighth seen once. The sequencing input was PBMCs or a T cell subset sorted from them (not recorded which). Receptors were obtained from a man between 18 and 29 years old who had mild COVID-19 (a few samples of this study predate the infection). Cell type and time point are not known.

This clonotype was seen more than once but under ten times. The rearrangement uses TRBV6-1 and TRBJ1-2, with D unresolved. CDR1 MNHNS and CDR2 SASEGT come from the germline V gene. Between the trimmed V and J ends, which lost 7 bases and 3 bases, there was a span of 18 bases. This CDR3 has 15 amino acids. The CDR3, as DNA: TGTGCCAGCACCGAGAATGGACGGAGGTACTATGGCTACACCTTC. Its protein is CASTENGRRYYGYTF.

This clonotype was seen a handful of times. The chain has TRBV4-3 and TRBJ2-3; 9 positions match TRBD2. CDR3 length: 15 residues. V shed 0 bases and J 3 bases; nucleotides not matched to a gene: 1. Germline-derived CDR1 and CDR2 are LGHNA and YSLEER. The CDR3 DNA is TGCGCCAGCAGCCAAGACGCGGGGGGGACAGATACGCAGTATTTT. Encoded protein: CASSQDAGGTDTQYF.

This chain links TRBV19 with TRBJ2-4; D might be TRBD2 (5 bases). The germline CDR1 and CDR2 sequences are LNHDA and SQIVND (reference sequence). The CDR3 covers 19 residues. V dropped 3 bases and J dropped 1 base, with 22 bases sitting between them. The CDR3 loop is CASSIFPRERAFAKNIQYF. CDR3 in DNA: TGTGCCAGTAGTATCTTTCCTCGAGAGAGGGCGTTTGCCAAAAACATTCAGTACTTC.

The V and J genes are TRBV5-1 and TRBJ2-7, with D perhaps TRBD1 or TRBD2 (5 bases each). Germline V gene lookup returns CDR1 SGHRS and CDR2 YFSETQ. The V and J ends lost 0 bases and 6 bases respectively, with 13 bases between them. The CDR3 has 14 residues. DNA for the CDR3: TGCGCCAGCAGCTTGGAGGGGAGCTCGACCGAGCAGTACGTC. Protein sequence: CASSLEGSSTEQYV.

The chain is built from TRBV11-3 and TRBJ1-5; maybe TRBD1 (5 bases). The length of the CDR3 is 15 residues. The V and J ends lost 5 bases and 4 bases respectively, with 15 bases between them. Germline lookup yields CDR1 SGHNT and CDR2 YENEEA. In DNA, the CDR3 is TGTGCCAGCAGCCGGTCGGGGGTAGGAAATCAGCCCCAGCATTTT. This gives the protein CASSRSGVGNQPQHF.

The chain uses TRBV7-2 and TRBJ2-3; D may be TRBD2 (6 bases). V was pared by 5 bases and J by 2 bases, with 17 bases between. The CDR3 is made up of 16 amino acids. CDR1 is SGHTA and CDR2 is FQGNSA in the germline V gene. The CDR3 spells CASSPRPGGVTDTQYF. In DNA form, the CDR3 reads TGTGCCAGCAGCCCACGGCCAGGCGGGGTCACAGATACGCAGTATTTT.

V gene TRBV4-2 combines with J gene TRBJ2-1, with 12 bases identical to TRBD2. Looked up from germline, CDR1 is LGHNA and CDR2 is YNFKEQ. There are 16 residues in the CDR3. Trimming took 0 bases from V and 9 from J; bases not matched to a gene: 6. CDR3 residues: CASSQDRGLAGGEQFF. CDR3 sequence (DNA): TGTGCCAGCAGCCAAGATCGGGGACTAGCGGGCGGTGAGCAGTTCTTC.

This clonotype was picked up many times. The CDR3 protein is CASSLTGGRTGELFF. The CDR3 coding sequence is TGCGCCAGCAGCTTGACGGGGGGGCGGACCGGGGAGCTGTTTTTT. This chain links TRBV5-1 with TRBJ2-2, with 8 bases lining up with TRBD2. Germline trimming cut 1 base from V and 5 bases from J; bases unmatched to any gene: 4. CDR3 length: 15 amino acids. Germline lookup yields CDR1 SGHRS and CDR2 YFSETQ. The whole variable domain, remainder taken from reference TRBV5-1 and TRBJ2-2, is KAGVTQTPRYLIKTRGQQVTLSCSPISGHRSVSWYQQTPGQGLQFLFEYFSETQRNKGNFPGRFSGRQFSNSRSEMNVSTLELGDSALYLCASSLTGGRTGELFFGEGSRLTVL.

The genes are TRBV20-1 and TRBJ2-1; 11 bases match TRBD2. The ends lost 6 bases at V and 3 bases at J; junction bases unmatched: 7. Germline V CDR1 and CDR2: DFQATT, SNEGSKA (reference sequence). The CDR3 has 15 amino acids. CDR3 sequence reads: CSAPLAGGVYNEQFF. CDR3 DNA sequence: TGCAGTGCCCCTCTAGCGGGGGGCGTCTACAATGAGCAGTTCTTC.